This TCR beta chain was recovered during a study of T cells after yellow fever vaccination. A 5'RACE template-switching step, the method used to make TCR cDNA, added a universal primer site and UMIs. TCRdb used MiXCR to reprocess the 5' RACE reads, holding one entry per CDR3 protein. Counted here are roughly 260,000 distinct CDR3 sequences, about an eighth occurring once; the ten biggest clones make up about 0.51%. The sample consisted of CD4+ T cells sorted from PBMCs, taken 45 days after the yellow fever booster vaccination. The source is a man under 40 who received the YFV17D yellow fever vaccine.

Written as DNA, the CDR3 is TGTGCCTGGAGCGGAGAGGAGGCTCAGCCCCAGCATTTT. It specifies CAWSGEEAQPQHF. This sequence joins TRBV30 and TRBJ1-5; D gene ambiguous. The germline CDR1 and CDR2 sequences are GTSNPN and SVGIG (reference sequence). V gave up 3 bases and J gave up 6 bases, with 12 bases separating them. This CDR3 is built from 13 residues. The whole variable domain, filled in from reference TRBV30 and TRBJ1-5, reads SQTIHQWPATLVQPVGSPLSLECTVEGTSNPNLYWYRQAAGRGLQLLFYSVGIGQISSEVPQNLSASRPQDRQFILSSKKLLLSDSGFYLCAWSGEEAQPQHFGDGTRLSIL.